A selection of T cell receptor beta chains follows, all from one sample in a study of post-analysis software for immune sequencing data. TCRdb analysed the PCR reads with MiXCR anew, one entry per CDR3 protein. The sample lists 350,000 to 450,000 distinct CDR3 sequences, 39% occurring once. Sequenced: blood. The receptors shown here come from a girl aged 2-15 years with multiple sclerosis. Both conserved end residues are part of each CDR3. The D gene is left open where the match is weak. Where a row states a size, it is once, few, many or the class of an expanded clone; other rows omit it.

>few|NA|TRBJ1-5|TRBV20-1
TGCAGTGCTGGACCATTGAATAGCAATCAGCCCCAGCATTTT
CSAGPLNSNQPQHF
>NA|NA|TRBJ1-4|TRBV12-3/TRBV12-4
TGTGCCAGCAACCACAGGGAAACGAGTGAAAAACTGTTTTTT
CASNHRETSEKLFF
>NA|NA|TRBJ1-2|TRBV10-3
TGTGCCATCAGTCCAGACAGTCTACCCTATGGCTACACCTTC
CAISPDSLPYGYTF
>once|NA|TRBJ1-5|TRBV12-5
TGTGCTAGTGGTTCCCACAGGGCCAGGCAGCCCCAGCATTTT
CASGSHRARQPQHF
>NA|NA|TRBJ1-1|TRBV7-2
TGTGCCAGCAGCCGAGTAGTTATACGGAACACTGAAGCTTTCTTT
CASSRVVIRNTEAFF
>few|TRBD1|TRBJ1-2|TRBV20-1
TGCAGTGCTAGGCGTGGGGGGACAGCTAACTATGGCTACACCTTC
CSARRGGTANYGYTF
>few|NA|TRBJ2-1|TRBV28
TGTGCCAGCAGTTTCCCGGGGGTAGGTGAGCAGTTCTTC
CASSFPGVGEQFF
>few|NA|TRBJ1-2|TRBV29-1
TGCAGCGTTCAGGGAGAAGGCTACACCTTC
CSVQGEGYTF
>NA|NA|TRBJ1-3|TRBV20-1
TGCAGTGCTAGAGATCCCAGGGTATCAGGAAACACCATATATTTT
CSARDPRVSGNTIYF
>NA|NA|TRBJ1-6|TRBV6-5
TGTGCCAGCAGTTATGAGGATTCACCCCTCCACTTT
CASSYEDSPLHF
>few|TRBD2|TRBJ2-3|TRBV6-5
TGTGCCAGCAGGGCGGGAGGGAGCACAGATACGCAGTATTTT
CASRAGGSTDTQYF
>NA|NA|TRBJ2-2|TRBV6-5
TGTGCCAGCAGTTACTGGGACCTCGAGGTCGGGGAGCTGTTTTTT
CASSYWDLEVGELFF
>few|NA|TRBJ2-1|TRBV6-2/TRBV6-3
TGTGCCAGCAGTTGGGGGCTCAATGAGCAGTTCTTC
CASSWGLNEQFF
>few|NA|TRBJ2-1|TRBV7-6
TGTGCCAGCAGCCCTGCCGGGACTCCCCCCTACAATGAGCAGTTCTTC
CASSPAGTPPYNEQFF
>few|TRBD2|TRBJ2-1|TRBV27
TGTGCCAGCAGCCCCTGGCTCGGGGGGGACAATGAGCAGTTCTTC
CASSPWLGGDNEQFF
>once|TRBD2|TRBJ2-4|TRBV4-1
TGCGCCAGCAGCCGACTTGGACTAGTCAAAAACATTCAGTACTTC
CASSRLGLVKNIQYF
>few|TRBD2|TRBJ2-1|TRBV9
TGTGCCAGCAGCGTAGCTCGGCTAGCGGACAATGAGCAGTTCTTC
CASSVARLADNEQFF
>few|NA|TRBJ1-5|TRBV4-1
TGCGCCAGCAGCCAGTGGGGACACTCCAGGAGCAATCAGCCCCAGCATTTT
CASSQWGHSRSNQPQHF
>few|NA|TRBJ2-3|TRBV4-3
TGCGCCAGCAGCCTATTTGATTCAGATACGCAGTATTTT
CASSLFDSDTQYF
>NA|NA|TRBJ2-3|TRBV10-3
TGTGCCATCTCCCTGGGGGGCTCGGATACGCAGTATTTT
CAISLGGSDTQYF
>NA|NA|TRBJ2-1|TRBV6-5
TGTGCCAGCAGTTACGGGCAGGGCTACAATGAGCAGTTCTTC
CASSYGQGYNEQFF
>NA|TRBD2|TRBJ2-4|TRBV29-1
TGCAGCGTTGATGAGCGGGGAGGTGGAAACATTCAGTACTTC
CSVDERGGGNIQYF
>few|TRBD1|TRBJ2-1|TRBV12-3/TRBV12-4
TGTGCCATTGACAGGGAGAGCTCCTACAATGAGCAGTTCTTC
CAIDRESSYNEQFF
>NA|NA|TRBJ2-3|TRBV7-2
TGTGCCAGCAGCTTTAGGGGAAATACGCAGTATTTT
CASSFRGNTQYF
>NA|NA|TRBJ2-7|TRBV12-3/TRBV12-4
TGTGCCAGCAGGACAACAGGGAAAGTGGACGAGCAGTACTTC
CASRTTGKVDEQYF
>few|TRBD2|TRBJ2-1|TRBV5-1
TGCGCCAGCAGCACCATTGGACTAGCGTTCATCGATGAGCAGTTCTTC
CASSTIGLAFIDEQFF
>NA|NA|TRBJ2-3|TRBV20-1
TGCAGTGCTAGGGGCCTACTTGTTCCAGATACGCAGTATTTT
CSARGLLVPDTQYF
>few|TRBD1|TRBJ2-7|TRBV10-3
TGTGCCATCCGAACGGACAGGGGCTACGAGCAGTACTTC
CAIRTDRGYEQYF
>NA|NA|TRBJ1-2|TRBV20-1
TGCAGTGCTAGAGATCTAGAGGCAGGGGACTCCTATGGCTACACCTTC
CSARDLEAGDSYGYTF
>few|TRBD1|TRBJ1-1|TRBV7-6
TGTGCCAGCAGCTTATATCGGGGACAGGGGAACACTGAAGCTTTCTTT
CASSLYRGQGNTEAFF
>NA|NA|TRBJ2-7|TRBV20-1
TGCAGTGCCAAGACAGCTAACTCCTACGAGCAGTACTTC
CSAKTANSYEQYF
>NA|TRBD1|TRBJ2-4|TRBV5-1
TGCGCCAGCAGCATCGGACAGGGGGTTATTGACATTCAGTACTTC
CASSIGQGVIDIQYF
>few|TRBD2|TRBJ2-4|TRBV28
TGTGCCAGCAGGGGAGCGGGAGGGACCAAAAACATTCAGTACTTC
CASRGAGGTKNIQYF
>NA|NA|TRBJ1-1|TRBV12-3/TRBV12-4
TGTGCCAGCAGTTTCGGGCGACTGGGGAAGGACACTGAAGCTTTCTTT
CASSFGRLGKDTEAFF
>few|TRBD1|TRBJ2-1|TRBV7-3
TGTGCCAGCAGCTCGGACAGGGTTGGGCAGTTCTTC
CASSSDRVGQFF
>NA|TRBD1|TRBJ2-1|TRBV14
TGTGCCAGCAGCCCTACGAGGGACAGGGGAGGGGTGTACCGAAACAATGAGCAGTTCTTC
CASSPTRDRGGVYRNNEQFF
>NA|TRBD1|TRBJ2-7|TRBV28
TGTGCCAGCAGCCAGATGAGACAGGGGTTCAACTACGAGCAGTACTTC
CASSQMRQGFNYEQYF
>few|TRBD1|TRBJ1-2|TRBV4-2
TGTGCCAGCAGCCAAGATATAGTCAGGGGGAACGGCTACACCTTC
CASSQDIVRGNGYTF
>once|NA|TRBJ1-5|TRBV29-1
TGCAGGCAAAGCGGCAGGGCGCGGGCACTGTGTAGCAATCAGCCCCAGCATTTT
CRQSGRARALCSNQPQHF
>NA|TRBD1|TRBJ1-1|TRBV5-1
TGCGCCAGCAGCAGAGAAGCAGGGACAGGGCTGGTCACTGAAGCTTTCTTT
CASSREAGTGLVTEAFF
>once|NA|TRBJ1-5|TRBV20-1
TGCAGTGCTAGAGGAGGCCTTGGGCCCCAGCATTTT
CSARGGLGPQHF
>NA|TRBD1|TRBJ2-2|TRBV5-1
TGCGCCAGCAACCTACAGGGGGCTGACGACACCGGGGAGCTGTTTTTT
CASNLQGADDTGELFF
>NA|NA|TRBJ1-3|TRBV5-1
TGCGCCAGCAGCTCGGGGCCCGAAGAAGGAAACACCATATATTTT
CASSSGPEEGNTIYF
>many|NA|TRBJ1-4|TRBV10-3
TGTGCCATCAGCGACCAACAGGGTACTAATGAAAAACTGTTTTTT
CAISDQQGTNEKLFF
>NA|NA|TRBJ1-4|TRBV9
TGTGCCGGCAGCGTCCAGGGAGGCGGCGAAAAACTGTTTTTT
CAGSVQGGGEKLFF
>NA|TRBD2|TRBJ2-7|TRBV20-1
TGCAGTGCTCCTCGGGCGGGAGGTCGTCGGGAGCAGTACTTC
CSAPRAGGRREQYF
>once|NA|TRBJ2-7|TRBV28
TGTGCCAGCAGTTTAAGGATCGGGTACGAGCAGTACTTC
CASSLRIGYEQYF
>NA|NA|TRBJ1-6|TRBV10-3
TGTGCCATCGGAGAGAGGGGGACGGGTTCACCCCTCCACTTT
CAIGERGTGSPLHF
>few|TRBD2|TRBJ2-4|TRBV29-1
TGCAGCGTTGAAGAGGTCGTAGCGGGTCTTCCCCGGTACTTC
CSVEEVVAGLPRYF
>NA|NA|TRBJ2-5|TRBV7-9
TGTGCCAGCAGCTTACGGGGCAGTCTCCAAGAGACCCAGTACTTC
CASSLRGSLQETQYF
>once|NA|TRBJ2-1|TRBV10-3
TGTGCCATCAGTTCGGTCGACGGGAGCTCCTACGAGCAGTTCTTC
CAISSVDGSSYEQFF
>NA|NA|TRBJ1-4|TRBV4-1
TGCGCCAGCAGCCAAGGCTCGGGGGGAGGGGGGAATGAAAAACTGTTTTTT
CASSQGSGGGGNEKLFF
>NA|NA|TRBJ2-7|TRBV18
TGTGCCAGCTCTCCAGGGAGTAGGGGCTCCTACAATGAGCAGTACTTC
CASSPGSRGSYNEQYF
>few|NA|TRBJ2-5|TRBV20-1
TGCAGTGCTAGTAGGGGTCAAGAGACCCAGTACTTC
CSASRGQETQYF
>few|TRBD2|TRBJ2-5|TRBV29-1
TGCAGCGTTCTCCCGGGAGGGCGGGAGACCCAGTACTTC
CSVLPGGRETQYF
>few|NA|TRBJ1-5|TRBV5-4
TGTGCCAGCAGCTTCGGCAGGGATCAGCCCCAGCATTTT
CASSFGRDQPQHF
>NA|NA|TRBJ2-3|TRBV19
TGTGCCACCGGGCCCCCAGGCACAGATACGCAGTATTTT
CATGPPGTDTQYF
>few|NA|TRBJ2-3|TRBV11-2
TGTGCCAGCAGCTTAGACACCTCCCCCTGGGGCGGCACAGATACGCAGTATTTT
CASSLDTSPWGGTDTQYF
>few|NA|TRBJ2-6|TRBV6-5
TGTGCCAGCAGTTACTTGGGCGCTGGGGCCAACGTCCTGACTTTC
CASSYLGAGANVLTF
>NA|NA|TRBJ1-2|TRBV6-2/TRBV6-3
TGCGCCAGCAGTTACCCGGGACGTAACTATGGCTACACCTTC
CASSYPGRNYGYTF